These 14 T cell receptor beta chains were sequenced from one sample in a study of early T cells in non-severe SARS-CoV-2 infection (dated by TCRdb to 2020 to 2022). Library method: 5' RACE. The instrument was a NextSeq 500. TCRdb cleaned the public reads at Q25 with fastp, built clones with MiXCR and kept in-frame beta chains. Merged by CDR3 protein, the rows form single entries marked with the most common genes and DNA. The sample table shows roughly 55,000 distinct CDR3 sequences, and about 15% are seen once. The ten largest clones add up to less than 12% of the sample. The source was whole blood, collected at baseline. The origin of the receptors is an adult who was a healthcare worker with PCR-confirmed SARS-CoV-2 infection or an uninfected control (not recorded which).

The rearrangement joins TRBV28 to TRBJ2-3; a possible D gene is TRBD1 (5 bases). The CDR3 consists of 14 residues. Germline values: CDR1 MDHEN, CDR2 SYDVKM. V shed 6 bases and J shed 0 bases, with 10 bases lying between them. CDR3 bases: TGTGCCAGCAGGCCACAGGATAGCACAGATACGCAGTATTTT. Amino acids: CASRPQDSTDTQYF.

This clonotype occurred a few times. The V gene is TRBV10-2, the J gene TRBJ2-2; 9 bases are a match to TRBD1. Losses at the gene ends were 9 bases for V and 7 bases for J; bases not matched to a gene: 12. The CDR3 spans 15 residues. Germline-derived CDR1 and CDR2 are WSHSY and SAAADI. CDR3 sequence (DNA): TGCGCCAGTAAAACCGGGACAGGGTATCACGGGGAGCTGTTTTTT. The encoded protein is CASKTGTGYHGELFF.

This clonotype was counted a few times. V gene TRBV5-1 combines with J gene TRBJ2-5; possible D gene TRBD1, 5 bases. This CDR3 region has 14 residues. Germline CDR1 reads SGHRS; CDR2 reads YFSETQ. V gave up 6 bases and J gave up 0 bases, with 12 bases separating them. CDR3 region: CASMSQGNQETQYF. CDR3 nucleotides: TGCGCCAGCATGTCGCAGGGAAACCAAGAGACCCAGTACTTC.

The chain carries TRBV11-2 and TRBJ2-3; D unresolved. The germline CDR1 and CDR2 sequences are SGHAT and FQNNGV. This CDR3 has 14 amino acids. The V and J ends lost 3 bases and 8 bases respectively, with 15 bases between them. The CDR3 DNA sequence: TGTGCCAGCAGCTTTGCCTCGGCGTTGGCTACGCAGTATTTT. This codes for CASSFASALATQYF.

This clonotype has a handful of counts. The chain is built from TRBV20-1 and TRBJ2-3; D might be TRBD2 (6 bases). The V gene's germline CDR1 is DFQATT and CDR2 SNEGSKA (reference sequence). CDR3 length equals 15 residues. V lost 2 bases and J lost 3, with 15 bases in between. The CDR3: CSARTRAGGTDTQYF. The CDR3 DNA is TGCAGTGCTAGAACCCGGGCCGGGGGAACAGATACGCAGTATTTT.

This clonotype has more than one count but fewer than ten. V and J are TRBV11-2 and TRBJ2-7; D is tentatively TRBD1 or TRBD2 (6 bases each). Trimming took off 6 bases at V and 2 bases at J, with 11 bases between the two ends. Germline V CDR1 and CDR2: SGHAT, FQNNGV. CDR3 length equals 13 residues. CDR3 in DNA: TGTGCCAGCAGTCGGGGGCTTGCCTACGAGCAGTACTTC. Encoded protein: CASSRGLAYEQYF. Full variable domain (missing parts from reference TRBV11-2 and TRBJ2-7): EAGVAQSPRYKIIEKRQSVAFWCNPISGHATLYWYQQILGQGPKLLIQFQNNGVVDDSQLPKDRFSAERLKGVDSTLKIQPAKLEDSAVYLCASSRGLAYEQYFGPGTRLTVT.

The rearrangement links TRBV20-1 to TRBJ2-1; 9 bases match TRBD2. Germline CDR1 and CDR2: DFQATT and SNEGSKA (reference sequence). V was pared by 0 bases and J by 4 bases, with 7 bases of the junction left unmatched. The CDR3 runs to 16 residues. DNA of the CDR3: TGCAGTGCTAGAGATATAGGGCTAGCGGGGTACAATGAGCAGTTCTTC. Amino acids: CSARDIGLAGYNEQFF.

This clonotype turned up a few times. The V gene is TRBV6-1, the J gene TRBJ2-7; TRBD2 aligns across 7 bases. The junction had 5 bases not matched to a gene; V was cut back by 7 bases and J by 5 bases. CDR3 length: 12 amino acids. Germline values: CDR1 MNHNS, CDR2 SASEGT. The chain's CDR3 is CASKRGHNEQYF. The CDR3 nucleotides are TGTGCCAGCAAGCGGGGCCACAACGAGCAGTACTTC.

The sample holds many counts of this clonotype. The chain recombines TRBV12-3 or TRBV12-4 with TRBJ1-1; D remains ambiguous. The CDR3 is 13 amino acids. Trimming shortened V by 2 bases and J by 11 bases, and 15 bases separated the two germline ends. The DNA for the CDR3 is TGTGCCAGCAGTTTACCGGCCGGGATAAGCGCTTTCTTT. Protein: CASSLPAGISAFF.

The rearrangement joins TRBV5-6 to TRBJ2-3, with 8 positions matching TRBD1. This CDR3 region has 17 residues. The germline CDR1 and CDR2 sequences are SGHDT and YYEEEE. V dropped 6 bases and J dropped 0; count of bases not matched to a gene: 12. CDR3 in amino acids: CASTKLRQGLSTDTQYF. In DNA, the CDR3 is TGTGCCAGCACCAAACTAAGACAGGGGCTGAGCACAGATACGCAGTATTTT.

This clonotype was counted a few times. V is TRBV19 and J is TRBJ1-5, with no clear D. The CDR3 contains 14 residues. V dropped 3 bases and J dropped 1 base, with 7 bases sitting between them. CDR1 and CDR2 (germline): LNHDA, SQIVND (reference sequence). CDR3 bases: TGTGCCAGTAGTATCGAGATAAGCAATCAGCCCCAGCATTTT. Translating it yields CASSIEISNQPQHF.

This clonotype turned up a few times. The rearrangement joins TRBV10-1 to TRBJ2-3; 7 bases match TRBD2. The germline gives CDR1 WNHNN, CDR2 SYGVQD (reference sequence). Losses at the gene ends were 3 bases for V and 3 bases for J; bases not matched to a gene: 3. This CDR3 has 14 residues. CDR3 sequence reads: CASSDGGSTDTQYF. The CDR3 bases are TGCGCCAGCAGTGATGGCGGGAGTACAGATACGCAGTATTTT.

The table lists this clonotype with a few counts. The rearrangement uses TRBV3-1 and TRBJ1-2; D perhaps matches TRBD1 (5 bases). Germline assignment: CDR1 LGHDT and CDR2 YNNKEL (reference sequence). The CDR3 consists of 15 residues. V lost 1 base and J lost 2, with 11 bases in between. The CDR3: CASSQARRGNYGYTF. As DNA, the CDR3 is TGTGCCAGCAGCCAAGCCAGGCGGGGGAACTATGGCTACACCTTC. The variable domain in full, completed from reference TRBV3-1 and TRBJ1-2, reads DTAVSQTPKYLVTQMGNDKSIKCEQNLGHDTMYWYKQDSKKFLKIMFSYNNKELIINETVPNRFSPKSPDKAHLNLHINSLELGDSAVYFCASSQARRGNYGYTFGSGTRLTVV.

This clonotype has just a few counts. This chain's CDR3 is CASSASKDRPYYEQYF. CDR3 DNA sequence: TGTGCCAGCAGTGCCTCCAAGGACAGACCATACTACGAGCAGTACTTC. This chain links TRBV6-1 with TRBJ2-7; D may be TRBD1 (6 bases). This CDR3 has 16 amino acids. Trimming removed 4 bases from V and 3 bases from J, with 19 bases in between. Germline V gives CDR1 MNHNS, CDR2 SASEGT.